This T cell receptor (beta chain) emerged from a study of beta chain features in type 1 diabetes. Study information: The number of sorted cells examined across all samples was fewer than 110,000,000. Study results and limitations: Reduced insertions and increased deletions marked VDJ junctions in type 1 diabetes patients. Moderate yet significant TCRB CDR3 shortening was seen in Type 1 diabetes patients in all four CD4+ subsets.

This clone was seen a few times. As yet, its antigen is unknown. Expressed TCRB transcripts were sequenced because the isolated RNA had all been reverse transcribed beforehand. Here immunoSEQ multiplex PCR was the method, and the copy in TCRdb shows in-frame clones only, minus some. Among roughly 450,000 clones listed, approximately 10% were seen once. This CDR3 is 15 amino acids long. The germline V and J ends were trimmed by 4 bases and 3 bases, with 15 bases remaining between them. The germline CDR1 and CDR2 sequences are SGDLS and YYNGEE. The TCR originated in a woman aged 18-29 years in good health. Sequencing was carried out using naive CD4+ T cells from blood. The chain combines TRBV9 with TRBJ2-3; the D call may be TRBD1 or TRBD2 (6 bases each). CDR3 bases: TGTGCCAGCAGCTCGCGACAGGAGGGGACAGATACGCAGTATTTT. The encoded protein is CASSSRQEGTDTQYF.